This T cell receptor (beta chain) was sequenced during a study of blood T cell repertoires in COVID-19. Study-level information: Acute and convalescent COVID-19 specimens originated in the United States, Italy and Spain. PBMCs, B-cell-depleted T cells, or T cells provided the cDNA or gDNA that made up the material.

Methods used by the authors: Amplifying reference gene primers gave estimates of nucleated cell counts. Data came from immunoSEQ multiplex PCR; TCRdb stores just in-frame clones and leaves some out. The V and J calls and clone size are taken from that table; D and trimming were inferred from the DNA. In the table there are tens of thousands of clones, roughly 85% of which are singletons. The germline gives CDR1 ENHRY, CDR2 SYGVKD. The CDR3 is 14 residues long. V dropped 6 bases and J dropped 0 bases, with 11 bases sitting between them. The source material was peripheral blood. This clonotype was obtained from a human donor in a cohort sampled during active COVID-19. This chain uses TRBV10-3 with TRBJ1-1; tentatively, D is TRBD1 (5 bases). CDR3 region: CAISPQVMNTEAFF. CDR3 nucleotides: TGTGCCATCAGCCCACAGGTGATGAACACTGAAGCTTTCTTT.